This TCR beta chain emerged from a study of T cells in Graves' hyperthyroidism and ophthalmopathy. RNA transcripts gave rise to amplified TCR beta CDR3 regions. Carried out on the TCR CDR3, a first-round RT-PCR used the HTBI primer set. Each CDR3 protein is one row after TCRdb ran MiXCR on the multiplex PCR reads. The data contain some 600,000 distinct CDR3 sequences, roughly 13% of them singletons. This clonotype was found a few times. Germline V CDR1 and CDR2: SGDLS, YYNGEE. V was cut by 0 bases and J by 4 bases, with 26 bases left in between. This CDR3 comprises 21 residues. The receptor was isolated from a woman younger than 45 with Graves' hyperthyroidism that later progressed to Graves' ophthalmopathy. The sequencing input was blood. The chain combines TRBV9 with TRBJ1-6; D is perhaps TRBD1 (6 bases). The CDR3 DNA reads as TGTGCCAGCAGCGTAGATACCCAGCCTTGGCGGGGGCGACTATATAATTCACCCCTCCACTTT. Its translation is CASSVDTQPWRGRLYNSPLHF. The full variable domain, in which reference TRBV9 and TRBJ1-6 provide the parts outside the CDR3, is DSGVTQTPKHLITATGQRVTLRCSPRSGDLSVYWYQQSLDQGLQFLIQYYNGEERAKGNILERFSAQQFPDLHSELNLSSLELGDSALYFCASSVDTQPWRGRLYNSPLHFGNGTRLTVT.